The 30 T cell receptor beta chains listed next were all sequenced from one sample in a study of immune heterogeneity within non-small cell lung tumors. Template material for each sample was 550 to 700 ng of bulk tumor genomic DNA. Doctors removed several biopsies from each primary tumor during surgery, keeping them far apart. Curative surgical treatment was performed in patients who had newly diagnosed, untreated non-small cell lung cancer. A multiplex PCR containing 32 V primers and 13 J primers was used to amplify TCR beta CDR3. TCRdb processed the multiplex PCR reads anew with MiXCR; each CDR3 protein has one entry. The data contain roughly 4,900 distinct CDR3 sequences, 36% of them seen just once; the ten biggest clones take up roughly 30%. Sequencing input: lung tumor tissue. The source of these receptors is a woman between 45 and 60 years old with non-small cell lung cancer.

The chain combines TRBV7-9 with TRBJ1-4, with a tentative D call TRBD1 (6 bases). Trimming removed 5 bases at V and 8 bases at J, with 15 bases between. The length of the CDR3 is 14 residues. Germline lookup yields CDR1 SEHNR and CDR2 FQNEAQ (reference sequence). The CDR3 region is CASSPLATGEKLFF. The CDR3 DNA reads TGTGCCAGCAGCCCCCTAGCTACAGGGGAAAAACTGTTTTTT. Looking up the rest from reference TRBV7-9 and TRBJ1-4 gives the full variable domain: DTGVSQNPRHKITKRGQNVTFRCDPISEHNRLYWYRQTLGQGPEFLTYFQNEAQLEKSRLLSDRFSAERPKGSFSTLEIQRTEQGDSAMYLCASSPLATGEKLFFGSGTQLSVL.

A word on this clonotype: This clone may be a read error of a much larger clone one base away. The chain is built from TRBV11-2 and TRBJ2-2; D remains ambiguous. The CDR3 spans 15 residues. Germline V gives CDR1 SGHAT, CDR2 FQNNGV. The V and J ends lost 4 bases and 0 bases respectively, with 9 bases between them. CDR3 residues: CASSSWLSNTGELFF. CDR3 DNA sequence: TGTGCCAGCAGCTCGTGGCTGTCGAACACCGGGGAGCTGTTTTTT.

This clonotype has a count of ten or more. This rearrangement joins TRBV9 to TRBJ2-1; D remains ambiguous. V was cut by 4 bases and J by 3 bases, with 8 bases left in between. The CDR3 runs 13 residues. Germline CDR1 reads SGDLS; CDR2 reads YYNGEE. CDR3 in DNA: TGTGCCAGCAGCACATCAGACTACAATGAGCAGTTCTTC. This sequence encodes CASSTSDYNEQFF.

Here the CDR3 DNA reads TGTGCCAGCAGTGAATCCATGAACACTGAAGCTTTCTTT. This encodes CASSESMNTEAFF. The gene calls are TRBV6-1 and TRBJ1-1; D unresolved. V was trimmed by 2 bases and J by 0 bases, leaving 4 bases between them. Germline assignment: CDR1 MNHNS and CDR2 SASEGT. The CDR3 runs 13 residues.

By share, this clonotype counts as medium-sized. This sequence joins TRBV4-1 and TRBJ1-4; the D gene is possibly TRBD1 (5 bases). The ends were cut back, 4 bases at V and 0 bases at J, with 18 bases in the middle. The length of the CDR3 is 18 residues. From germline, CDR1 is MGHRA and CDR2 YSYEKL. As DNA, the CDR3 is TGCGCCAGCAGCCTAAGACCTCACAGGATAGCAACTAATGAAAAACTGTTTTTT. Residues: CASSLRPHRIATNEKLFF.

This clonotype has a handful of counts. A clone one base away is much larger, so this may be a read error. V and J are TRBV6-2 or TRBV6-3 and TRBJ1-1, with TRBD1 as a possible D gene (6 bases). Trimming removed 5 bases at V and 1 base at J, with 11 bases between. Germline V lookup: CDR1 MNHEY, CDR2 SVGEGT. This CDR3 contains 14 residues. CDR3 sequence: CASSAGTTNTEAFF. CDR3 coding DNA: TGTGCCAGCAGTGCCGGGACAACGAACACTGAAGCTTTCTTT.

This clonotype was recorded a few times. The CDR3 DNA reads as TGTGCCAGCTCACCCCGGACCCCCGCCTACGAGCAGTACTTC. This gives the protein CASSPRTPAYEQYF. The chain couples TRBV18 to TRBJ2-7; no reliable D call. CDR1 KGHSH and CDR2 LQKENI come from the germline V gene. Trimming left V 3 bases short and J 2 bases short, with 11 bases between. The CDR3 totals 14 residues.

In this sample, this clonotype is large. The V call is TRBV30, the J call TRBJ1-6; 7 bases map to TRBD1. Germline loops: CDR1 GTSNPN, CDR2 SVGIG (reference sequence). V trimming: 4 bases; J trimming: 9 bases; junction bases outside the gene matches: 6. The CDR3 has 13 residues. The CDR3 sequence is CAWNRGGGSPLHF. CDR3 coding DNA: TGTGCCTGGAACAGGGGCGGTGGTTCACCCCTCCACTTT.

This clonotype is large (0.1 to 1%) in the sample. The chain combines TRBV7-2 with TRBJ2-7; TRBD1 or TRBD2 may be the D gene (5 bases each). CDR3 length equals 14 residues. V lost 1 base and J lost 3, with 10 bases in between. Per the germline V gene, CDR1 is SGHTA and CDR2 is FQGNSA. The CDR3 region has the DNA TGTGCCAGCAGCTTAGAGGGACCCCTCTACGAGCAGTACTTC. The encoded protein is CASSLEGPLYEQYF. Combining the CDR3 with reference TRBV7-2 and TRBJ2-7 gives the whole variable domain GAGVSQSPSNKVTEKGKDVELRCDPISGHTALYWYRQSLGQGLEFLIYFQGNSAPDKSGLPSDRFSAERTGGSVSTLTIQRTQQEDSAVYLCASSLEGPLYEQYFGPGTRLTVT.

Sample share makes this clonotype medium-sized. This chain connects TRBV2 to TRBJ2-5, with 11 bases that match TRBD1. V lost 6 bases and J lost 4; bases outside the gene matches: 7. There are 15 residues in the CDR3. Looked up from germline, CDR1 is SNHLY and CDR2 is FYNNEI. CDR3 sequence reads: CASSPDRGQAETQYF. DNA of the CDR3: TGTGCCAGCAGCCCGGACAGGGGGCAGGCAGAGACCCAGTACTTC.

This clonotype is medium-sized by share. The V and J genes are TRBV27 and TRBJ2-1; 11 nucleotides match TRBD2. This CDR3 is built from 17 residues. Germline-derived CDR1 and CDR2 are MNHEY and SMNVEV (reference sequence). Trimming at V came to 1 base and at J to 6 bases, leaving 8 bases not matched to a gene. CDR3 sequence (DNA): TGTGCCAGCAGTTTATATAGCGGGGGGGATAGGTTCAATGAGCAGTTCTTC. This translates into CASSLYSGGDRFNEQFF.

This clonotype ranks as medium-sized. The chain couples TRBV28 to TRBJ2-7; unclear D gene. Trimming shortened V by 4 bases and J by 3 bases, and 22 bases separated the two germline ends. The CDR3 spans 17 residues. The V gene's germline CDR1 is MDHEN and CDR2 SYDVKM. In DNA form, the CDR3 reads TGTGCCAGCAGTTCTCCCAAAAGGGTACACAGACTCTACGAGCAGTACTTC. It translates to CASSSPKRVHRLYEQYF.

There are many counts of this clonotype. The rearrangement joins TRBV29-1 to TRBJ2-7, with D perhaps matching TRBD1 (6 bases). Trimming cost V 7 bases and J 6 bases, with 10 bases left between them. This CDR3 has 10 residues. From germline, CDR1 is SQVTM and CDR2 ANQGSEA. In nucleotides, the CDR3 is TGCAGCGCAGGGGTCTCCGAGCAGTACTTC. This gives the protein CSAGVSEQYF.

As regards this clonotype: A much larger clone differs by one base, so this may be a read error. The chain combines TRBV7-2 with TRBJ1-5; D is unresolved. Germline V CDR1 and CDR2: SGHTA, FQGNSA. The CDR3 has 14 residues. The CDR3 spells CSNSLAIINQPQHF. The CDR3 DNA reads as TGTTCCAACAGCTTAGCGATCATCAATCAGCCCCAGCATTTT.

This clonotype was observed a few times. This CDR3 reads CSVGDGSDNQPQHF. DNA for the CDR3: TGCAGCGTTGGGGACGGTTCTGACAATCAGCCCCAGCATTTT. This rearrangement joins TRBV29-1 to TRBJ1-5, with D possibly matching TRBD1 (5 bases). Per germline, CDR1 SQVTM and CDR2 ANQGSEA. This CDR3 region has 14 residues. Deletions cut 4 bases from V and 3 bases from J, with 13 bases between.

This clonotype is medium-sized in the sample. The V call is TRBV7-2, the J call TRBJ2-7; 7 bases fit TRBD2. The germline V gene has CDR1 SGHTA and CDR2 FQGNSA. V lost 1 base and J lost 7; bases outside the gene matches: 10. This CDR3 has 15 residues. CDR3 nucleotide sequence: TGTGCCAGCAGCTTAGTCGGCGGAACGGGGGGAGAGCAGTACTTC. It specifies CASSLVGGTGGEQYF.

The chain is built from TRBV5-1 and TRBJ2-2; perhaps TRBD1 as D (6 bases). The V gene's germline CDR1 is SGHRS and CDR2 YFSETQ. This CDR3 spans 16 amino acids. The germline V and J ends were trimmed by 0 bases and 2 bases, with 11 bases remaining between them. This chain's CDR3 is CASSLEFGGNTGELFF. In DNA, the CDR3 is TGCGCCAGCAGCTTGGAGTTTGGGGGCAACACCGGGGAGCTGTTTTTT.

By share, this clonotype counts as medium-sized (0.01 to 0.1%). CDR3 in amino acids: CASSGRDRGLLEQYF. In DNA form, the CDR3 reads TGTGCCAGCAGCGGCCGGGACAGGGGGCTGTTGGAGCAGTACTTC. The chain employs TRBV9 and TRBJ2-7; 12 nucleotides match TRBD1. The CDR3 is 15 residues long. Trimming removed 3 bases from V and 7 bases from J; junction bases left unmatched: 8. CDR1 is SGDLS and CDR2 is YYNGEE in the germline V gene. Together with reference TRBV9 and TRBJ2-7, the CDR3 gives the full variable domain: DSGVTQTPKHLITATGQRVTLRCSPRSGDLSVYWYQQSLDQGLQFLIQYYNGEERAKGNILERFSAQQFPDLHSELNLSSLELGDSALYFCASSGRDRGLLEQYFGPGTRLTVT.

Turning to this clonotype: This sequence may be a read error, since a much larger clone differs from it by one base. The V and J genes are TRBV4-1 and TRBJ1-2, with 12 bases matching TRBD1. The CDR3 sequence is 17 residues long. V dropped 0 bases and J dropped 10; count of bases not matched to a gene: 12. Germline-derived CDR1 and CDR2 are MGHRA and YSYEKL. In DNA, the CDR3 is TGCGCCAGCAGCCAAGATTGGGGGACAGGGGGCGCGCGGGACTACACCTTC. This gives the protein CASSQDWGTGGARDYTF.

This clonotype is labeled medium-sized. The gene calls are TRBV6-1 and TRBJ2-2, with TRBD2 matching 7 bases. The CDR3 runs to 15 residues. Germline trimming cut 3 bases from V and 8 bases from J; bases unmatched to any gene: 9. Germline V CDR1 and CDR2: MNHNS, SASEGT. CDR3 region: CASSDSGGARGELFF. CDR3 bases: TGTGCCAGCAGTGACTCGGGGGGTGCACGGGGGGAGCTGTTTTTT.

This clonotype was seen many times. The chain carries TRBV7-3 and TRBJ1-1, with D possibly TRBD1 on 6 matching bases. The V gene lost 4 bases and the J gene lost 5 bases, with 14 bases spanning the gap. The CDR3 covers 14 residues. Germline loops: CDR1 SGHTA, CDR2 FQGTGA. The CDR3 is CASSSSGAGTEAFF. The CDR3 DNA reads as TGTGCCAGCAGCTCCTCAGGGGCTGGGACTGAAGCTTTCTTT.

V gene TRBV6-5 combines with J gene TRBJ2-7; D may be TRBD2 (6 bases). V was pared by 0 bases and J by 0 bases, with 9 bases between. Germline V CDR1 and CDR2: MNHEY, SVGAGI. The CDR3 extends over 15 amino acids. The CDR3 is CASSYSAGYSYEQYF. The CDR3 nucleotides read TGTGCCAGCAGTTACTCAGCGGGCTACTCCTACGAGCAGTACTTC.

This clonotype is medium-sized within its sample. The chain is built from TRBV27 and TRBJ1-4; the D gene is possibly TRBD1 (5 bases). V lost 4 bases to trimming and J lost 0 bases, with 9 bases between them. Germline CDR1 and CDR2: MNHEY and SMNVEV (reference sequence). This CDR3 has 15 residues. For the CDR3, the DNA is TGTGCCAGCAGTTCGACAGTTGCAACTAATGAAAAACTGTTTTTT. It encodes CASSSTVATNEKLFF.

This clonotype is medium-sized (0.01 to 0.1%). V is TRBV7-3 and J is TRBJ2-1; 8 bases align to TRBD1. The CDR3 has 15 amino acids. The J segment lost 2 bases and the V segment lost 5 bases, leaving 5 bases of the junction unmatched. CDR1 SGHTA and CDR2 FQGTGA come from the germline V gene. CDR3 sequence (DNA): TGTGCCAGCAGCCCGACAGGGGACGCCTACAATGAGCAGTTCTTC. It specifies CASSPTGDAYNEQFF.

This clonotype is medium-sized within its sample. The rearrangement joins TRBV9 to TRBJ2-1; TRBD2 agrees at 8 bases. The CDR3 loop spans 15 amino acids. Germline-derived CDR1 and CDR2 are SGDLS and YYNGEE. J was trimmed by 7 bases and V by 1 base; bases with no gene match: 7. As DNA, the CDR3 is TGTGCCAGCAGCGTAAATTCAGCGGGAGTAAATGAGCAGTTCTTC. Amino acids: CASSVNSAGVNEQFF.

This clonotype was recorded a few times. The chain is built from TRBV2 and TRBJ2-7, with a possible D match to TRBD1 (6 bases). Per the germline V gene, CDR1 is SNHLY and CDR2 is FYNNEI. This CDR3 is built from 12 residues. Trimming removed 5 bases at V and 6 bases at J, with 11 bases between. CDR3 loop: CASSYTGFEQYF. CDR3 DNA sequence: TGTGCCAGCAGTTACACAGGGTTCGAGCAGTACTTC.

The CDR3 DNA reads TGCGCCATCAGAACCTACCAGGGGCTAGGGGGCTATGGCTACACCTTC. It yields the protein CAIRTYQGLGGYGYTF. The chain links TRBV5-1 to TRBJ1-2, with a weak D call TRBD1 (6 bases). The CDR3 is 16 residues long. The V gene lost 9 bases and the J gene lost 4 bases, with 25 bases spanning the gap. Looked up from germline, CDR1 is SGHRS and CDR2 is YFSETQ.

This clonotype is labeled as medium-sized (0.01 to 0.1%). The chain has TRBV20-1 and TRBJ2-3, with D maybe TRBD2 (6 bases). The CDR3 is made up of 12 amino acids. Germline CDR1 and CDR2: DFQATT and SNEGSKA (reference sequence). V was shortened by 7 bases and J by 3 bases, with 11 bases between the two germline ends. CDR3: CSGGEGTDTQYF. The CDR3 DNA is TGCAGTGGCGGGGAAGGAACAGATACGCAGTATTTT.

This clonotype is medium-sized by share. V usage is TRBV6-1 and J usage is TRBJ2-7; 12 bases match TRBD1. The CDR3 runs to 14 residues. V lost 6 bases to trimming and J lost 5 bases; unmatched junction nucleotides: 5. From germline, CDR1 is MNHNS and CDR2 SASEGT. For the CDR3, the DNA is TGTGCCAGCAGAGCCGGGACAGGGGGCCACGAGCAGTACTTC. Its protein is CASRAGTGGHEQYF.

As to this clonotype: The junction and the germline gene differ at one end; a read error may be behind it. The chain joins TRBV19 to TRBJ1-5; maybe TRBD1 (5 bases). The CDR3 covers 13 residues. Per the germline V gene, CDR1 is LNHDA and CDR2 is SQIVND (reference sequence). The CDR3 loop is CASIIGAGQPRHF. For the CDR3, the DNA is TGTGCCAGTATTATCGGGGCCGGTCAGCCCCGGCATTTT.